This T cell receptor beta chain was sequenced in a study of blood T cell repertoires in COVID-19. Trimming took off 2 bases at V and 11 bases at J, with 10 bases between the two ends. This CDR3 contains 12 residues. Germline CDR1 is SGDLS and CDR2 is YYNGEE. This clone occurred a few times. The table came from immunoSEQ multiplex PCR; TCRdb's copy has only in-frame clones and leaves some out. The data show 200,000 or so clones, more than 85% seen once. The chain joins TRBV9 to TRBJ1-4; D is ambiguous. What was sequenced was peripheral blood. This TCR was sampled from a man in his fifties or sixties with acute or convalescent COVID-19. CDR3 sequence: CASSVNSGKLFF. CDR3 sequence (DNA): TGTGCCAGCAGCGTGAACAGTGGGAAACTGTTTTTT.